A few counts support the clone carrying this T cell receptor (beta chain). Individually, cDNA molecules had unique molecular identifiers attached to them. TCRdb redid the calling of the 5' RACE reads with MiXCR, one entry per CDR3 protein. The sample has around 60,000 distinct CDR3 sequences; around 11% are singletons. This record comes from a study of early T cells in non-severe SARS-CoV-2 infection. Per the germline V gene, CDR1 is DFQATT and CDR2 is SNEGSKA (reference sequence). Trimming pared 5 bases from V and 7 bases from J, leaving 12 bases between. This CDR3 has 11 residues. The sequences come from whole blood, collected at baseline. J is TRBJ2-7 and V is TRBV20-1; D is undetermined. This clonotype originated in an adult who was a healthcare worker with PCR-confirmed SARS-CoV-2 infection or an uninfected control (not recorded which). In DNA, the CDR3 is TGCAGTGCTCCCCGTCTGGGGGAGCAGTACTTC. Residues: CSAPRLGEQYF.